This T cell receptor beta chain was observed in a study of PD-1 blockade in mismatch repair-deficient tumors. J gave up 0 bases and V 4 bases, and 2 bases lay outside the gene matches. CDR1 and CDR2 from the germline V gene are SGHNT and YYREEE (reference sequence). The CDR3 contains 14 residues. Three pembrolizumab responders had their TCRs sequenced. General study results and limits: Tumor-resident clones, often absent from pretreatment blood, expanded after pembrolizumab and then contracted.

On this clone itself: Antigen specificity is unknown.

Sequencing was performed with immunoSEQ multiplex PCR; in TCRdb, only in-frame clones are kept and a portion is missing. Here the sample spans more than 95,000 clones, around 86% being singletons. This TCR derives from an adult with mismatch repair-deficient cancer. The source material was peripheral blood, sampled 44 weeks after starting pembrolizumab. The rearrangement uses TRBV5-4 and TRBJ2-3; 7 bases are a match to TRBD1. In DNA form, the CDR3 reads TGTGCCAGCAGCCGACAGGGCAGCACAGATACGCAGTATTTT. It encodes CASSRQGSTDTQYF.